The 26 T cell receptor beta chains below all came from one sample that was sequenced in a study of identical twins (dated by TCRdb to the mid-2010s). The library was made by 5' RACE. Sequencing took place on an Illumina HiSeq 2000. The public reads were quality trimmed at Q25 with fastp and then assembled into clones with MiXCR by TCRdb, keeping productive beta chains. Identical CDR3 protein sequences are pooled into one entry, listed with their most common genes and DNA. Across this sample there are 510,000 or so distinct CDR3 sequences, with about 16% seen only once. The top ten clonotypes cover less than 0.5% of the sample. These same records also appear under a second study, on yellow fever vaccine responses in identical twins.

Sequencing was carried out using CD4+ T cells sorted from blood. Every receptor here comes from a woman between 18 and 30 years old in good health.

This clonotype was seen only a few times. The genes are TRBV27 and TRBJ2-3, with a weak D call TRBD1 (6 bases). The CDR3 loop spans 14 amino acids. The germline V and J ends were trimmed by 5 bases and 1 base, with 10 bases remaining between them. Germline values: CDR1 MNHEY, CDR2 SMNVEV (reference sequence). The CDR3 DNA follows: TGTGCCAGCAGTAAAAGACAGGGCACAGATACGCAGTATTTT. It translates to CASSKRQGTDTQYF.

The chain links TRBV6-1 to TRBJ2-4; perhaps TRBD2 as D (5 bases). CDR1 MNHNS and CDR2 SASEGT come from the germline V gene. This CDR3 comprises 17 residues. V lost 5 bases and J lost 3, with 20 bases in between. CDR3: CASSPTRAFSGKNIQYF. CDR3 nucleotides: TGTGCCAGCAGTCCTACTAGGGCATTCTCTGGCAAAAACATTCAGTACTTC.

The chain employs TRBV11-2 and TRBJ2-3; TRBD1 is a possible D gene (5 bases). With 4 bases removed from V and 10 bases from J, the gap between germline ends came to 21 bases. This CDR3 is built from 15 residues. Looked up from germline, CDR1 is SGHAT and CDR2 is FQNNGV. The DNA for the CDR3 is TGTGCCAGCAGCTACGTCAGGACGGGCGGACAAGCGCAGTATTTT. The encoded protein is CASSYVRTGGQAQYF. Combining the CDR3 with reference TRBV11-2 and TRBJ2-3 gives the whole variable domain EAGVAQSPRYKIIEKRQSVAFWCNPISGHATLYWYQQILGQGPKLLIQFQNNGVVDDSQLPKDRFSAERLKGVDSTLKIQPAKLEDSAVYLCASSYVRTGGQAQYFGPGTRLTVL.

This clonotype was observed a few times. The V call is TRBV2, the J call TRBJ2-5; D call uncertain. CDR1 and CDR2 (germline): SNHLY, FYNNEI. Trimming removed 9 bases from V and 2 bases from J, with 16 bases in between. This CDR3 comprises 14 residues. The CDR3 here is CASKVIGTQETQYF. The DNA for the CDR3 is TGTGCCAGTAAAGTAATTGGAACTCAAGAGACCCAGTACTTC.

CDR3 bases: TGTGCCAGCAGTTCCTCTAGCGGGGGGACCTACAATGAGCAGTTCTTC. Amino acid sequence: CASSSSSGGTYNEQFF. The chain links TRBV6-5 to TRBJ2-1; TRBD2 matches at 11 bases. The CDR3 consists of 16 residues. Trimming at V came to 4 bases and at J to 2 bases, leaving 4 bases not matched to a gene. The germline V gene encodes CDR1 MNHEY and CDR2 SVGAGI.

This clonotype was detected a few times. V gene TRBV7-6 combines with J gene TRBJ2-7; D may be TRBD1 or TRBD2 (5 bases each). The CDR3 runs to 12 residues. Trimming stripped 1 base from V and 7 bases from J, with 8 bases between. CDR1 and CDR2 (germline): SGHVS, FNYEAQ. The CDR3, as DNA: TGTGCCAGCAGCTTAGGGGACCTAGAGCAGTACTTC. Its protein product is CASSLGDLEQYF.

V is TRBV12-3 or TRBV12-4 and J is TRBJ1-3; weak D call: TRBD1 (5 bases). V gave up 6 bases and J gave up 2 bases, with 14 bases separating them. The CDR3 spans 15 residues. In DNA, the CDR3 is TGTGCCAGCAGCCTTGGACAACTTACTGGAAACACCATATATTTT. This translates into CASSLGQLTGNTIYF.

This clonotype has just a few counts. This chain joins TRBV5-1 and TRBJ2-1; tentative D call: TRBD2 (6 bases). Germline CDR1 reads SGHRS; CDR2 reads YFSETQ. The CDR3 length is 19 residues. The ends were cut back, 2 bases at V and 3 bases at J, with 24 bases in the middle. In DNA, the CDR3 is TGCGCCAGCAGCTTCTGGGGGGACCCCCGGGCCCAAAACTACAATGAGCAGTTCTTC. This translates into CASSFWGDPRAQNYNEQFF.

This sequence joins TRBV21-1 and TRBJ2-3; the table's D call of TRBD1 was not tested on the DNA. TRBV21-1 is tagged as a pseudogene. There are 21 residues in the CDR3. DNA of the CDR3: TGTGCCAGCAGCATGCCCCCCCACGGGACAGGGGGTGGTTACGGCACAGATACGCAGTATTTT. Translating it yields CASSMPPHGTGGGYGTDTQYF.

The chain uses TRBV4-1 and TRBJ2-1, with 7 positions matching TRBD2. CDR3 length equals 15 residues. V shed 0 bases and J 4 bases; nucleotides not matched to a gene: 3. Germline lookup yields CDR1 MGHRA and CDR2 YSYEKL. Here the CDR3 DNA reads TGCGCCAGCAGCCAAGACCCCGGGGGGTACAATGAGCAGTTCTTC. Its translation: CASSQDPGGYNEQFF.

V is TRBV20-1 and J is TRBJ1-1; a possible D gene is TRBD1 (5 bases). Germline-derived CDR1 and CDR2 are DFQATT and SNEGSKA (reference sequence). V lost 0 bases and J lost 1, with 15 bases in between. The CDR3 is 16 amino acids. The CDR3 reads CSARDLAGGPNTEAFF. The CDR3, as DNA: TGCAGTGCTAGAGATCTGGCGGGGGGACCGAACACTGAAGCTTTCTTT.

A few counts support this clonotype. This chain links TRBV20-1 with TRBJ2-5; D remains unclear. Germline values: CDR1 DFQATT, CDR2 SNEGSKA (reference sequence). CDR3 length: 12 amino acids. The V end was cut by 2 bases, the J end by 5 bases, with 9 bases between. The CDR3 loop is CSARRSAETQYF. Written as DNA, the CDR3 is TGCAGTGCTAGAAGAAGCGCTGAGACCCAGTACTTC.

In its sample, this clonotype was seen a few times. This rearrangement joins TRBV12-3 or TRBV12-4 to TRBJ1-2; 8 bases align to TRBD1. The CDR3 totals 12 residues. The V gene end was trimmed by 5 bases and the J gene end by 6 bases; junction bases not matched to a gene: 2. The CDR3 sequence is CASSTDRDGYTF. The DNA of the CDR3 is TGTGCCAGCAGTACGGACAGGGATGGCTACACCTTC.

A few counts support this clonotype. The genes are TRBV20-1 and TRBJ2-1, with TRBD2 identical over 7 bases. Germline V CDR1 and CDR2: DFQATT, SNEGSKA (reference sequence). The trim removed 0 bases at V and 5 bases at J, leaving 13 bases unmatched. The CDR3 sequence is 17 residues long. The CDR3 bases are TGCAGTGCTAGAGATCCTCGACTAGCCATAAACCACAATGAGCAGTTCTTC. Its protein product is CSARDPRLAINHNEQFF.

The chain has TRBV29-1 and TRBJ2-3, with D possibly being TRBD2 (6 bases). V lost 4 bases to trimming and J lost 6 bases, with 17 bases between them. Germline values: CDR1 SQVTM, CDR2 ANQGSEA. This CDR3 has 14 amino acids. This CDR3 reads CSVAGRRGRDTQYF. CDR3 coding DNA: TGCAGCGTTGCCGGCCGGCGGGGTAGGGATACGCAGTATTTT.

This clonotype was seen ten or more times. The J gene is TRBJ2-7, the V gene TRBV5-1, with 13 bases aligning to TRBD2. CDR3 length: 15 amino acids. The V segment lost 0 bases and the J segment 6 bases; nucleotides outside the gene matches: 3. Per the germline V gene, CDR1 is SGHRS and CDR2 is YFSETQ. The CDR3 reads CASSLGTSGSFEQYF. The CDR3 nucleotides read TGCGCCAGCAGCTTGGGGACTAGCGGGAGCTTCGAGCAGTACTTC.

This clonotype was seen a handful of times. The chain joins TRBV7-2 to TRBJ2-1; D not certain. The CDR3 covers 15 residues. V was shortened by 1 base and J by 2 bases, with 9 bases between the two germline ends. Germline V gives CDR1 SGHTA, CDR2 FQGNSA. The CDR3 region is CASSLVADTYNEQFF. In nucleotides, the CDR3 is TGTGCCAGCAGCTTAGTGGCAGACACCTACAATGAGCAGTTCTTC.

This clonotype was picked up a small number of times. The CDR3 is CASRMTGEHEKLFF. In nucleotides, the CDR3 is TGTGCCAGCAGAATGACAGGGGAGCACGAAAAACTGTTTTTT. This chain links TRBV12-3 or TRBV12-4 with TRBJ1-4; 8 positions agree with TRBD1. This CDR3 is 14 amino acids long. V was clipped by 6 bases and J by 8 bases; unmatched bases: 8.

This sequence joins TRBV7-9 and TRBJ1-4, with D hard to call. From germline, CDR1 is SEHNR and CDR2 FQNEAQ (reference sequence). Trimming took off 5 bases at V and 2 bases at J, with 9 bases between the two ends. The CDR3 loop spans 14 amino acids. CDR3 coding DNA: TGTGCCAGCAGCCCCCAGGCTACTAATGAAAAACTGTTTTTT. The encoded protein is CASSPQATNEKLFF.

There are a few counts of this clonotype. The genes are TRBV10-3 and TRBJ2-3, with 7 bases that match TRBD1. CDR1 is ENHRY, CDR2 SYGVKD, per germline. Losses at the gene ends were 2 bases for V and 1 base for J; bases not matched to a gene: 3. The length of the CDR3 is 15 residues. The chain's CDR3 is CAISELGQGTDTQYF. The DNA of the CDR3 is TGTGCCATCAGTGAGCTAGGACAGGGCACAGATACGCAGTATTTT.

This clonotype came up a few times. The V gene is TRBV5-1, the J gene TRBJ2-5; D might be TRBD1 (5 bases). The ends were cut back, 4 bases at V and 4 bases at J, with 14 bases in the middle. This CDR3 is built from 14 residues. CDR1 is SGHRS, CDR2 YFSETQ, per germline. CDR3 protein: CASSNPTAPETQYF. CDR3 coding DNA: TGCGCCAGCAGCAACCCGACAGCCCCAGAGACCCAGTACTTC.

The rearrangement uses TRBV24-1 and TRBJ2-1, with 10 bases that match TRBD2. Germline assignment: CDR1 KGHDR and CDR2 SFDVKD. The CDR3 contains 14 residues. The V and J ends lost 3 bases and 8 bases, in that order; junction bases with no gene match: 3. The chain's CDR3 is CATSDASGRDEQFF. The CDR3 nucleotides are TGTGCCACCAGTGATGCGAGCGGGAGGGATGAGCAGTTCTTC.

The CDR3 DNA reads as TGTGCCATCAGTGAGTCGATGAACAGGGGAGTGGACACCATATATTTT. Amino acids: CAISESMNRGVDTIYF. The V call is TRBV10-3, the J call TRBJ1-3; TRBD1 agrees at 7 bases. V dropped 0 bases and J dropped 8; count of bases not matched to a gene: 10. CDR3 length: 16 residues. The germline CDR1 and CDR2 sequences are ENHRY and SYGVKD.

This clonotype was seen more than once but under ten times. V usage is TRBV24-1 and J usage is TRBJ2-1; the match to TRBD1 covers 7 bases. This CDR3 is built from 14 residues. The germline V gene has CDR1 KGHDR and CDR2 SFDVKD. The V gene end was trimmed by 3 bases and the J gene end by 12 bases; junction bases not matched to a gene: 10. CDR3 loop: CATSDIGQARRQFF. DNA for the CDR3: TGTGCCACCAGTGATATTGGACAGGCCAGGCGGCAGTTCTTC.

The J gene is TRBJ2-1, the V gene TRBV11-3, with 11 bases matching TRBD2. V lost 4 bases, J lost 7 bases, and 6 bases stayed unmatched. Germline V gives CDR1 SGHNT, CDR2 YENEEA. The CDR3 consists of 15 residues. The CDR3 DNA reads TGTGCCAGCAGCTCGGTAGCGGGAGGGAGGAATGAGCAGTTCTTC. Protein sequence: CASSSVAGGRNEQFF.

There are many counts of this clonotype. CDR3 DNA: TGTGCCATCAGTGAGTCGGCCACTAGCGGGAGTATGAATGAGCAGTTCTTC. It translates to CAISESATSGSMNEQFF. The chain recombines TRBV10-3 with TRBJ2-1; 11 nucleotides line up with TRBD2. Germline lookup yields CDR1 ENHRY and CDR2 SYGVKD. V lost 0 bases to trimming and J lost 7 bases; unmatched junction nucleotides: 8. The length of the CDR3 is 17 residues.